The source of this T cell receptor beta chain is a study of T cell repertoires in cytomegalovirus infection. Study at large: Signatures in public TCR beta sequences pointed to both CMV infection and matching HLA type.

TCRdb re-derived calls from the reads in MiXCR, one entry per CDR3 protein. The sample includes around 900,000 distinct CDR3 sequences, roughly 30% of them seen just once. As to this clonotype: Its antigen remains unknown.

The source is a human donor in good health (CMV status not recorded). Some clones in this sample may be carry-over from other donors' samples. This specimen consisted of cultured CD8+ T cells from PBMCs, obtained from culture after CMV antigen stimulation.

CDR3 coding DNA: TGTGCCAGCAGTTACTCAGGGTCAGACACAGATACGCAGTATTTT. This gives the protein CASSYSGSDTDTQYF. The chain employs TRBV6-5 and TRBJ2-3; D is undetermined. Germline V gene sequence: CDR1 MNHEY, CDR2 SVGAGI. The CDR3 consists of 15 residues. V lost 0 bases and J lost 2, with 9 bases in between.